These 22 T cell receptor beta chains came from one sample sequenced in a study of cytotoxic CD8 clonotypes in ibrutinib-treated CLL (dated by TCRdb to the early 2020s). Library construction relied on the immunoSEQ multiplex PCR assay. TCRdb limited this immuneACCESS table to in-frame rearrangements with V and J called. A share of clones is missing; checked studies link under half to unresolved V genes, and the rest is unexplained. The sample table lists 250,000 to 350,000 clones, 70% to 80% of them with a count of one. The top ten hold roughly 6% of the sample. The sample's time point, from its label and the paper: progressive disease on ibrutinib. Material: PBMCs, obtained at disease progression, from a patient treated with ibrutinib. The receptors here all came from a human donor with chronic lymphocytic leukemia.

This clone occurred a few times. The chain uses TRBV4-1 and TRBJ1-1; a weak D match, TRBD1 (6 bases). Trimming left V 4 bases short and J 5 bases short, with 11 bases between. The germline V gene has CDR1 MGHRA and CDR2 YSYEKL. This CDR3 spans 13 amino acids. CDR3 amino acids: CASSRTGFTEAFF. CDR3 nucleotides: TGCGCCAGCAGCCGAACAGGGTTTACTGAAGCTTTCTTT.

CDR3 sequence: CASRAGTGGYGYTF. CDR3 DNA sequence: TGTGCCAGCAGGGCCGGGACAGGGGGCTATGGCTACACCTTC. This rearrangement joins TRBV5-4 to TRBJ1-2, with TRBD1 matching 11 bases. Germline trimming cut 5 bases from V and 4 bases from J; bases unmatched to any gene: 4. Germline V gives CDR1 SGHNT, CDR2 YYREEE (reference sequence). There are 14 residues in the CDR3.

The chain uses TRBV9 and TRBJ2-7; a possible D gene is TRBD1 (6 bases). Between the trimmed V and J ends, which lost 4 bases and 1 base, there was a span of 15 bases. Germline CDR1 is SGDLS and CDR2 is YYNGEE. The CDR3 covers 15 residues. The CDR3 protein is CASSQAGAGSYEQYF. As DNA, the CDR3 is TGTGCCAGCAGCCAGGCAGGGGCCGGATCCTACGAGCAGTACTTC. The entire variable domain, with the rest obtained from reference TRBV9 and TRBJ2-7, is as follows: DSGVTQTPKHLITATGQRVTLRCSPRSGDLSVYWYQQSLDQGLQFLIQYYNGEERAKGNILERFSAQQFPDLHSELNLSSLELGDSALYFCASSQAGAGSYEQYFGPGTRLTVT.

The chain joins TRBV9 to TRBJ1-1; no definite D call. V lost 1 base to trimming and J lost 1 base, with 11 bases between them. CDR1 SGDLS and CDR2 YYNGEE come from the germline V gene. This CDR3 spans 15 amino acids. CDR3 sequence: CASSVSWTANTEAFF. The CDR3 DNA is TGTGCCAGCAGCGTATCATGGACCGCGAACACTGAAGCTTTCTTT.

The sample holds one count of this clone. V usage is TRBV4-1 and J usage is TRBJ2-5, with a possible D match to TRBD2 (6 bases). Germline V CDR1 and CDR2: MGHRA, YSYEKL. The CDR3 length is 14 residues. The V end lost 2 bases, the J end lost 0 bases, and 7 bases lay between the germline ends. CDR3 in amino acids: CASSQRDYQETQYF. Written as DNA, the CDR3 is TGCGCCAGCAGCCAACGGGACTACCAAGAGACCCAGTACTTC.

This clone was recorded a few times. The J gene is TRBJ1-5, the V gene TRBV7-9; possible D gene TRBD1, 6 bases. The CDR3 length is 15 residues. In germline, CDR1 is SEHNR, CDR2 FQNEAQ (reference sequence). The V end was cut by 0 bases, the J end by 1 base, with 7 bases between. CDR3 region: CASSLAGTSNQPQHF. CDR3 DNA sequence: TGTGCCAGCAGCTTAGCGGGGACAAGCAATCAGCCCCAGCATTTT.

This clone was recorded a few times. J is TRBJ1-1 and V is TRBV11-2, with unresolved D. The CDR3 totals 14 residues. Trimming cost V 0 bases and J 7 bases, with 12 bases left between them. Germline CDR1 reads SGHAT; CDR2 reads FQNNGV. The CDR3 region is CASSLDPLPGEAFF. Written as DNA, the CDR3 is TGTGCCAGCAGCTTAGACCCCCTCCCGGGTGAAGCTTTCTTT. The full variable domain, its missing parts supplied by reference TRBV11-2 and TRBJ1-1, is EAGVAQSPRYKIIEKRQSVAFWCNPISGHATLYWYQQILGQGPKLLIQFQNNGVVDDSQLPKDRFSAERLKGVDSTLKIQPAKLEDSAVYLCASSLDPLPGEAFFGQGTRLTVV.

CDR3 coding DNA: TGCAGCGTCGCTCCGGGACAAAGGACCTACGAGCAGTACTTC. It yields the protein CSVAPGQRTYEQYF. V usage is TRBV29-1 and J usage is TRBJ2-7; D may be TRBD1 (6 bases). Trimming left V 6 bases short and J 2 bases short, with 17 bases between. Germline V gives CDR1 SQVTM, CDR2 ANQGSEA. The CDR3 covers 14 residues.

A few counts support this clone. This chain links TRBV7-9 with TRBJ1-2; D not resolved. V lost 4 bases, J lost 2 bases, and 8 bases lay in between. Germline CDR1 and CDR2: SEHNR and FQNEAQ (reference sequence). The CDR3 is 13 amino acids. DNA of the CDR3: TGTGCCAGCAGCTCCTCGGCGAACTATGGCTACACCTTC. This encodes CASSSSANYGYTF.

The V call is TRBV2, the J call TRBJ2-2, with 12 bases that match TRBD2. The germline CDR1 and CDR2 sequences are SNHLY and FYNNEI. V shed 0 bases and J 6 bases; nucleotides not matched to a gene: 5. The CDR3 has 17 amino acids. The CDR3 is CASSEAGLAGRAGELFF. The CDR3 DNA is TGTGCCAGCAGTGAAGCCGGACTAGCGGGAAGGGCCGGGGAGCTGTTTTTT.

This chain joins TRBV19 and TRBJ2-7; 8 bases are a match to TRBD1. Germline assignment: CDR1 LNHDA and CDR2 SQIVND (reference sequence). The CDR3 contains 15 residues. Trimming at V came to 9 bases and at J to 3 bases, leaving 13 bases not matched to a gene. CDR3 DNA sequence: TGTGCCAGCGCAGTCGTGCGACAGGGGATCTACGAGCAGTACTTC. Protein product: CASAVVRQGIYEQYF.

The chain has TRBV7-9 and TRBJ2-1; 8 nucleotides agree with TRBD1. The ends lost 8 bases at V and 6 bases at J; junction bases unmatched: 9. CDR1 is SEHNR, CDR2 FQNEAQ, per germline (reference sequence). This CDR3 region has 14 residues. The CDR3, as DNA: TGTGCCAGCGGGTGGACAGGGAAATTCAATGAGCAGTTCTTC. It yields the protein CASGWTGKFNEQFF.

The chain is built from TRBV27 and TRBJ1-6, with 8 bases aligning to TRBD1. The CDR3 loop spans 16 amino acids. After removal of 5 bases from V and 4 bases from J, the junction contained 7 bases not matched to a gene. Germline loops: CDR1 MNHEY, CDR2 SMNVEV (reference sequence). The CDR3 region is CASSPAGGAYNSPLHF. The CDR3 coding sequence is TGTGCCAGCAGTCCGGCAGGGGGCGCTTATAATTCACCCCTCCACTTT.

This clone has a single count. The rearrangement joins TRBV5-1 to TRBJ1-1; weak D call: TRBD1 (6 bases). V lost 5 bases, J lost 7 bases, and 12 bases lay in between. The CDR3 sequence is 12 residues long. Germline assignment: CDR1 SGHRS and CDR2 YFSETQ. The CDR3 here is CASSIDRNEAFF. The CDR3 coding sequence is TGCGCCAGCAGTATTGACAGGAATGAAGCTTTCTTT.

The chain employs TRBV29-1 and TRBJ2-1, with 11 bases aligning to TRBD1. CDR1 and CDR2 (germline): SQVTM, ANQGSEA. The length of the CDR3 is 11 residues. The junction had 1 base not matched to a gene; V was cut back by 7 bases and J by 8 bases. CDR3 in DNA: TGCAGCGGGACAGGGGGCGATGAGCAGTTCTTC. Its protein product is CSGTGGDEQFF.

This rearrangement joins TRBV28 to TRBJ1-3; D possibly corresponds to TRBD1 (5 bases). Trimming pared 4 bases from V and 5 bases from J, leaving 15 bases between. Germline CDR1 and CDR2: MDHEN and SYDVKM. The CDR3 covers 15 residues. The CDR3 region is CASSSEQAYRNTIYF. The DNA for the CDR3 is TGTGCCAGCAGTTCGGAACAGGCATATAGAAACACCATATATTTT.

This clone was recorded once. V is TRBV21-1 and J is TRBJ2-7. TRBV21-1 counts as a pseudogene. There are 12 residues in the CDR3. The CDR3 spells CASSHRKNEQYF. The CDR3 region has the DNA TGTGCCAGCAGCCACCGGAAAAACGAGCAGTACTTC.

The chain combines TRBV28 with TRBJ2-6; D is unresolved. This CDR3 region has 17 residues. Germline values: CDR1 MDHEN, CDR2 SYDVKM. Trimming removed 6 bases from V and 0 bases from J, with 15 bases in between. The CDR3 loop reads CASSPNRKGSGANVLTF. In nucleotides, the CDR3 is TGTGCCAGCAGCCCAAACAGAAAGGGCTCTGGGGCCAACGTCCTGACTTTC.

This chain links TRBV18 with TRBJ1-1; TRBD1 might be the D (5 bases). Germline V gives CDR1 KGHSH, CDR2 LQKENI. V lost 2 bases, J lost 5 bases, and 18 bases lay in between. The CDR3 runs to 16 residues. The CDR3 sequence: CASSPGAGSRNTEAFF. The CDR3 region has the DNA TGTGCCAGCTCACCAGGAGCAGGGTCCCGAAATACTGAAGCTTTCTTT.

The table lists this clone with a few counts. This rearrangement joins TRBV12-1 to TRBJ2-7. TRBV12-1 is tagged as a pseudogene. The CDR3 consists of 13 residues. CDR3 sequence reads: CASSRRKGHEQYF. The CDR3 DNA is TGTGCCAGCAGCCGAAGGAAGGGCCACGAGCAGTACTTC.

The J gene is TRBJ2-7, the V gene TRBV10-3; tentatively, D is TRBD1 (7 bases). The CDR3 runs 16 residues. The V end was cut by 4 bases, the J end by 3 bases, with 19 bases between. Germline CDR1 is ENHRY and CDR2 is SYGVKD. In DNA form, the CDR3 reads TGTGCCATCAGTGGGCAGGGGGTGGGAGGTGGCTACGAGCAGTACTTC. Protein product: CAISGQGVGGGYEQYF.

The rearrangement links TRBV4-1 to TRBJ1-5, with a tentative D call TRBD1 (5 bases). CDR1 is MGHRA, CDR2 YSYEKL, per germline. CDR3 length equals 14 residues. V was cut by 1 base and J by 8 bases, with 12 bases left in between. The CDR3 DNA sequence: TGCGCCAGCAGCCAAGTAGGGGAGTCCAAGCCCCAGCATTTT. Its protein is CASSQVGESKPQHF.